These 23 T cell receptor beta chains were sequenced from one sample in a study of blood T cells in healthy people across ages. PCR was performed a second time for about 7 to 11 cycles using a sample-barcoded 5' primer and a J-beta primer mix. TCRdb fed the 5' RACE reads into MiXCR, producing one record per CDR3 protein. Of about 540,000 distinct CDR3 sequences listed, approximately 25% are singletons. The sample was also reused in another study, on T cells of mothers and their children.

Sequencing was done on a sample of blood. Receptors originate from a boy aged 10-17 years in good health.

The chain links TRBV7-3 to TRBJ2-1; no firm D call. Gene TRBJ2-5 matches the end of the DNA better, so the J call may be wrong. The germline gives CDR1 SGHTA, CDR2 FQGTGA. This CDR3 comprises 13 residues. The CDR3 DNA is TGTGCCAGCAGCTTCAGGTTACAAGAGACCCAGTACTTC. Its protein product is CASSFRLQETQYF.

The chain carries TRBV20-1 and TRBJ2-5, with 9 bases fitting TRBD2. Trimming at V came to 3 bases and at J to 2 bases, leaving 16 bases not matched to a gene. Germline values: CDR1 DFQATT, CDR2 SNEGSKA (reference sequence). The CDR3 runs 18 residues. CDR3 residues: CSASGAKLAGLRQETQYF. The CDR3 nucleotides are TGCAGTGCTAGTGGCGCGAAACTAGCGGGCTTGAGGCAAGAGACCCAGTACTTC.

The CDR3 here is CASSPFSGLDEKLFF. CDR3 in DNA: TGTGCCAGCAGCCCTTTTTCAGGGCTGGATGAAAAACTGTTTTTT. The gene calls are TRBV11-2 and TRBJ1-4; the D gene is possibly TRBD1 (5 bases). This CDR3 contains 15 residues. Germline values: CDR1 SGHAT, CDR2 FQNNGV. Deletions cut 5 bases from V and 6 bases from J, with 16 bases between.

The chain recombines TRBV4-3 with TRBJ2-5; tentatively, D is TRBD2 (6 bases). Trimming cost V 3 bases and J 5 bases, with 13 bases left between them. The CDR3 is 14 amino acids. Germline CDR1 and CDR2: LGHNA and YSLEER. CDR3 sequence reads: CASSHTGLGETQYF. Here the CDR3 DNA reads TGCGCCAGCAGCCATACGGGACTCGGGGAGACCCAGTACTTC.

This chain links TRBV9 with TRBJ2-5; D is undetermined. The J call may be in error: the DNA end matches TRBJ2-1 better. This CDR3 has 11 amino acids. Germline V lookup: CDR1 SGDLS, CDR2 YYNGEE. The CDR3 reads CASSVFDEQFF. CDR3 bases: TGTGCCAGCAGCGTATTTGATGAGCAGTTCTTC.

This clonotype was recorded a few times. The CDR3 sequence is CASRHTSGPETQYF. The CDR3 nucleotides are TGTGCCAGCAGGCATACTAGCGGACCAGAGACCCAGTACTTC. The rearrangement uses TRBV7-2 and TRBJ2-5; 8 bases agree with TRBD2. The V and J ends lost 6 bases and 4 bases, in that order; junction bases with no gene match: 7. The germline CDR1 and CDR2 sequences are SGHTA and FQGNSA. CDR3 length equals 14 residues.

CDR3 amino acids: CASSSRQPGHNEQFF. CDR3 sequence (DNA): TGCGCCAGCAGTTCTCGACAACCCGGTCACAATGAGCAGTTCTTC. The gene calls are TRBV5-1 and TRBJ2-1; D not certain. V was shortened by 5 bases and J by 5 bases, with 17 bases between the two germline ends. The CDR3 is 15 residues long. In germline, CDR1 is SGHRS, CDR2 YFSETQ.

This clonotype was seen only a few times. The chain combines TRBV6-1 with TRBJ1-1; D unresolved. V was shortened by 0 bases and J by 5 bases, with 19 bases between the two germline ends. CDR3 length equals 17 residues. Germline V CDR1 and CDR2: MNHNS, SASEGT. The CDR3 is CASSEAAGHTRWTEAFF. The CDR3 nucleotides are TGTGCCAGCAGTGAAGCGGCTGGGCATACTAGGTGGACTGAAGCTTTCTTT.

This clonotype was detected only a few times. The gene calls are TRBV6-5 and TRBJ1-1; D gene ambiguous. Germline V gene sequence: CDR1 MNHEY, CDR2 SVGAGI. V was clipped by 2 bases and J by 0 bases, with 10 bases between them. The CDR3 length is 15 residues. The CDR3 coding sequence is TGTGCCAGCAGTTACGGGGTCGCTATGAACACTGAAGCTTTCTTT. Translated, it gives CASSYGVAMNTEAFF.

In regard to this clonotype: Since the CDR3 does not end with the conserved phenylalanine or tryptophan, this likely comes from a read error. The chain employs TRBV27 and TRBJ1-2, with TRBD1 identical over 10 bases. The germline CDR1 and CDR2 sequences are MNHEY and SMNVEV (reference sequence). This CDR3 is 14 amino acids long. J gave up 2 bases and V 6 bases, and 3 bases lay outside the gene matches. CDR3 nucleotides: TGTGCCAGCAGGCGACAGGGGGCGAACTATGGCTACACCCTC. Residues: CASRRQGANYGYTL.

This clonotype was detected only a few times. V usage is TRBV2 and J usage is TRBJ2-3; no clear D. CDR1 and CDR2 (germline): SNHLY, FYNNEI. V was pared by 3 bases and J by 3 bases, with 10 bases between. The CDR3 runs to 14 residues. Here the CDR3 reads CASSESGHTDTQYF. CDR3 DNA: TGTGCCAGCAGTGAGAGTGGGCATACAGATACGCAGTATTTT. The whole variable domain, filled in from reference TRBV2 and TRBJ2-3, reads EPEVTQTPSHQVTQMGQEVILRCVPISNHLYFYWYRQILGQKVEFLVSFYNNEISEKSEIFDDQFSVERPDGSNFTLKIRSTKLEDSAMYFCASSESGHTDTQYFGPGTRLTVL.

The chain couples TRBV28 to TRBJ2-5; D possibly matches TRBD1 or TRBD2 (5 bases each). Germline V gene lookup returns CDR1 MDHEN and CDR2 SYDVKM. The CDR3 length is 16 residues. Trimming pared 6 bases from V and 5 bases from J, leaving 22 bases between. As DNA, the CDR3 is TGTGCCAGCAGCTCCGCTTTCGAGGGGACGGACGAGACCCAGTACTTC. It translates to CASSSAFEGTDETQYF.

Here the CDR3 DNA reads TGTGCCAGCAGCCAAGATGAAGTGGAGACCCAGTACTTC. Translation: CASSQDEVETQYF. The chain has TRBV4-2 and TRBJ2-5, with D unclear. Germline V CDR1 and CDR2: LGHNA, YNFKEQ. V dropped 0 bases and J dropped 5 bases, with 7 bases sitting between them. CDR3 length: 13 amino acids.

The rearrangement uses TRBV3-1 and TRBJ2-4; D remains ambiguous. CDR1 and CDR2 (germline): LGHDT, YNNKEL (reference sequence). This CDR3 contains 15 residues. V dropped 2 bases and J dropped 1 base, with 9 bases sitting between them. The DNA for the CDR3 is TGTGCCAGCAGCCAACCGTTAGTGGCCAAAAACATTCAGTACTTC. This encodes CASSQPLVAKNIQYF.

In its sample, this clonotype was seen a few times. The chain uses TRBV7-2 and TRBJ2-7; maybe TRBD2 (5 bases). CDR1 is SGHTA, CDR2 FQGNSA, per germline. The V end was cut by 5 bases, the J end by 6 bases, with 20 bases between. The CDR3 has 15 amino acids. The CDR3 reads CASSESGSNGGEQYF. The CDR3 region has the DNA TGTGCCAGCAGCGAATCCGGGTCTAATGGAGGCGAGCAGTACTTC.

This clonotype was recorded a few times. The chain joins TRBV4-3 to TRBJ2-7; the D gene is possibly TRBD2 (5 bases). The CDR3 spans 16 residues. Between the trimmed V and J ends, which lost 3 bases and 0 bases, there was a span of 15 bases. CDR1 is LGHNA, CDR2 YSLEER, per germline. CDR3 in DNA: TGCGCCAGCAGCCAGGACGTGGCTGGGAGCTCCTACGAGCAGTACTTC. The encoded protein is CASSQDVAGSSYEQYF.

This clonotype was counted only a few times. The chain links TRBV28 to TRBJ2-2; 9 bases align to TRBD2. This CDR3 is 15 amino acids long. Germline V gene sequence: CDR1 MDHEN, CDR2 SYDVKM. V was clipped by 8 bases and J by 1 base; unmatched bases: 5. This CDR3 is CASGLSGGNTGELFF. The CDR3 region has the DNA TGTGCCAGCGGACTTAGCGGGGGGAACACCGGGGAGCTGTTTTTT.

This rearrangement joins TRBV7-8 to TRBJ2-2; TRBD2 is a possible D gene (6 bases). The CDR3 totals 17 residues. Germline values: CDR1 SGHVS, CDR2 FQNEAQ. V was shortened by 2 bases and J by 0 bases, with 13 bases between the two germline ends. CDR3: CASSLLSSETNTGELFF. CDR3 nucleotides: TGTGCCAGCAGCTTACTCTCTAGCGAGACGAACACCGGGGAGCTGTTTTTT.

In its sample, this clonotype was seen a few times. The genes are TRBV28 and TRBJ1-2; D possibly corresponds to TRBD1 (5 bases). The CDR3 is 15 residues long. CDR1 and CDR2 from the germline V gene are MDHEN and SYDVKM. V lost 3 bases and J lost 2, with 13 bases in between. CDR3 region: CASSLRGSSNYGYTF. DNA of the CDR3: TGTGCCAGCAGTTTGAGGGGCTCCTCGAACTATGGCTACACCTTC.

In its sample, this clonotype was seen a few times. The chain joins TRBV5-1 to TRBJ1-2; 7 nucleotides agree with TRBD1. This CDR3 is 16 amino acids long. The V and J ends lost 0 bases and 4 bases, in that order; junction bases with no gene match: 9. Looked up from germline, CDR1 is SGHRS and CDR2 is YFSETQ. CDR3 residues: CASSLEQGTLVYGYTF. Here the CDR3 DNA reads TGCGCCAGCAGCTTGGAACAGGGGACCCTGGTCTATGGCTACACCTTC.

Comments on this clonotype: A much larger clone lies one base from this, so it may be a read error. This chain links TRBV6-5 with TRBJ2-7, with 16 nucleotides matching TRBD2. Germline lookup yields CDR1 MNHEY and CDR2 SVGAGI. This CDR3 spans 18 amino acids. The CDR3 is CACSSPGTSGGAVYEQYF. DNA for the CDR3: TGTGCCTGCAGTTCTCCCGGGACTAGCGGGGGGGCGGTGTACGAGCAGTACTTC.

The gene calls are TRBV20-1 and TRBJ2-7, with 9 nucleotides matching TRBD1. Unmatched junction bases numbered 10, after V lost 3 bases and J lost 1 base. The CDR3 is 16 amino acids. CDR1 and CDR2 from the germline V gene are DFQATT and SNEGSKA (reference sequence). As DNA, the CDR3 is TGCAGTGCTAGTAATACAGGGGGCTTGTATTCCTACGAGCAGTACTTC. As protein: CSASNTGGLYSYEQYF.

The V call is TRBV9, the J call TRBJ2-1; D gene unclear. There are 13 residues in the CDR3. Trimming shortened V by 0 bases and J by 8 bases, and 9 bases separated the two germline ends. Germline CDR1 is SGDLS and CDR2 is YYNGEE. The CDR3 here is CASSVALGDEQFF. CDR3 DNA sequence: TGTGCCAGCAGCGTAGCTCTTGGGGATGAGCAGTTCTTC.